The following is a TCR beta chain sequence with its context. Its antigen remains undetermined. Per-nucleotide qualities are absent, and no much larger clonotype sits a single base away. Libraries were constructed by the immunoSEQ multiplex PCR assay. In its TCRdb copy, this immuneACCESS table keeps in-frame sequences only and misses some clones. Where compared with another copy, unresolved V genes explain less than half of these, and the others have no known cause. This sample is represented by about 170,000 clones; around nine tenths of them were singletons. Of the sample, approximately 4.9% is held by the ten largest clones. This sample is part of a study of control samples from healthy donors and cancer patients (dated by TCRdb to the early 2020s). The germline V gene sets CDR1 to SGHAT and CDR2 to FQNNGV. The CDR3 runs 13 residues from the cysteine to the phenylalanine. The entry retains the CDR3 DNA only, 39 bases that are in frame from base 1. V is reduced by 1 base and J by 4 bases, leaving a spacing of 7 bases between them.

This TCR was sampled from a woman in her twenties or thirties in good health. Recombination linked TRBV11-2 to TRBJ1-1, with the D gene not clear enough to name. The source material was blood. The CDR3 amino acid sequence is: CASSLGRVTEAFF. The nucleotide sequence reads as follows: TGTGCCAGCAGCTTAGGAAGAGTCACTGAAGCTTTCTTT. With the portions outside the CDR3 filled from the reference TRBV11-2 and TRBJ1-1 genes, the complete variable region becomes EAGVAQSPRYKIIEKRQSVAFWCNPISGHATLYWYQQILGQGPKLLIQFQNNGVVDDSQLPKDRFSAERLKGVDSTLKIQPAKLEDSAVYLCASSLGRVTEAFFGQGTRLTVV.